A single sample is the source of the 32 T cell receptor beta chains below, sequenced in a study of T cell responses to AZD1222 COVID-19 vaccine. Produced via immunoSEQ multiplex PCR; TCRdb's table is partial and in-frame only. The sample contains approximately 180,000 clones, 85% to 90% of which appear only once. The material was peripheral blood, obtained on day 0 of AZD1222 vaccination. The receptor set was obtained from an adult in good health.

The genes are TRBV3-1 (or the pseudogene TRBV3-2) and TRBJ1-5, with a weak D call TRBD1 (6 bases). The V gene's germline CDR1 is LGHDT and CDR2 YNNKEL (reference sequence). The V gene lost 4 bases and the J gene lost 0 bases, with 10 bases spanning the gap. There are 15 residues in the CDR3. The CDR3 spells CASSRDTDSNQPQHF. The CDR3 DNA sequence: TGTGCCAGCAGCCGGGACACCGATAGCAATCAGCCCCAGCATTTT.

This sequence joins TRBV18 and TRBJ2-1, with D perhaps assigned TRBD1 or TRBD2 (5 bases each). Trimming pared 1 base from V and 16 bases from J, leaving 17 bases between. The germline V gene has CDR1 KGHSH and CDR2 LQKENI. This CDR3 contains 13 residues. The DNA of the CDR3 is TGTGCCAGCTCACCACTAGACCGGGACCTCGAATTCTTC. It codes for CASSPLDRDLEFF.

The chain uses TRBV7-7 and TRBJ2-3; 9 bases match TRBD2. Germline V gene data show CDR1 as SSHAT and CDR2 as FNYEAQ (reference sequence). Germline trimming cut 3 bases from V and 6 bases from J; bases unmatched to any gene: 7. The CDR3 covers 15 residues. CDR3 loop: CASSLLAGSADTQYF. CDR3 in DNA: TGTGCCAGCAGCTTGCTAGCGGGGTCTGCGGATACGCAGTATTTT.

The genes are TRBV9 and TRBJ1-3; 10 bases are a match to TRBD1. Trimming took 4 bases from V and 0 from J; bases not matched to a gene: 4. The CDR3 runs 16 residues. Germline CDR1 is SGDLS and CDR2 is YYNGEE. As DNA, the CDR3 is TGTGCCAGCAGCCCGCGGGACAGGGGCTCTGGAAACACCATATATTTT. Translated, it gives CASSPRDRGSGNTIYF.

The chain links TRBV6-5 to TRBJ2-7, with 14 nucleotides matching TRBD2. Germline V CDR1 and CDR2: MNHEY, SVGAGI. V shed 6 bases, J shed 4 bases, and the junction held 5 bases outside the gene matches. CDR3 length: 15 residues. The CDR3: CASRTGTSGGYEQYF. The CDR3 DNA sequence: TGTGCCAGCAGGACCGGGACTAGCGGGGGATACGAGCAGTACTTC.

The chain employs TRBV2 and TRBJ1-5, with a weak D call TRBD1 (5 bases). CDR1 and CDR2 from the germline V gene are SNHLY and FYNNEI. The CDR3 sequence is 15 residues long. The V end lost 8 bases, the J end lost 0 bases, and 14 bases lay between the germline ends. The CDR3 nucleotides read TGTGCCAGCTCCCGGTGGGGGGATAGCAATCAGCCCCAGCATTTT. This translates into CASSRWGDSNQPQHF.

Only one count was recorded for this clone. J is TRBJ2-2 and V is TRBV7-8, with D perhaps matching TRBD2 (6 bases). CDR1 is SGHVS, CDR2 FQNEAQ, per germline. The CDR3 runs 17 residues. V lost 4 bases and J lost 4, with 19 bases in between. CDR3 bases: TGTGCCAGCAGCTCCGGTGGCGGGGCGCCGGGCACCGGGGAGCTGTTTTTT. Protein product: CASSSGGGAPGTGELFF.

V usage is TRBV5-1 and J usage is TRBJ1-6; TRBD1 matches 8 bases. CDR1 is SGHRS, CDR2 YFSETQ, per germline. With V trimmed by 4 bases and J by 8 bases, 8 bases remained unmatched. The CDR3 consists of 15 residues. The CDR3 reads CASSPRTGSDSPLHF. CDR3 nucleotide sequence: TGCGCCAGCAGCCCGAGGACAGGGAGTGATTCACCCCTCCACTTT.

The V call is TRBV3-1 (or the pseudogene TRBV3-2), the J call TRBJ2-3, with D tentatively TRBD2 (5 bases). Germline V gives CDR1 LGHDT, CDR2 YNNKEL (reference sequence). V was clipped by 6 bases and J by 8 bases, with 12 bases between them. CDR3 length: 12 amino acids. Here the CDR3 reads CASSTYGGTQYF. CDR3 in DNA: TGTGCCAGCAGTACATACGGAGGTACGCAGTATTTT.

The chain carries TRBV19 and TRBJ2-7; 9 bases match TRBD1. V was clipped by 4 bases and J by 5 bases; unmatched bases: 12. The length of the CDR3 is 16 residues. Germline V lookup: CDR1 LNHDA, CDR2 SQIVND (reference sequence). CDR3 loop: CASSKIPGTGFDEQYF. CDR3 DNA: TGTGCCAGTAGTAAAATTCCCGGGACAGGGTTTGACGAGCAGTACTTC.

V and J are TRBV2 and TRBJ2-5; the match to TRBD2 covers 8 bases. CDR1 is SNHLY, CDR2 FYNNEI, per germline. The CDR3 extends over 14 amino acids. The junction had 6 bases not matched to a gene; V was cut back by 4 bases and J by 5 bases. Here the CDR3 DNA reads TGTGCCAGCAGTGGAACTAGCGGAAGTGAGACCCAGTACTTC. Translating it yields CASSGTSGSETQYF.

In this sample, this clone turned up once. The rearrangement links TRBV3-1 (or the pseudogene TRBV3-2) to TRBJ1-2; D perhaps matches TRBD1 (5 bases). The V gene lost 4 bases and the J gene lost 4 bases, with 19 bases spanning the gap. Germline V gene sequence: CDR1 LGHDT, CDR2 YNNKEL (reference sequence). This CDR3 has 16 amino acids. CDR3 nucleotide sequence: TGTGCCAGCAGCCCCCTCGGTGGGGGGGGAGTCTATGGCTACACCTTC. Protein product: CASSPLGGGGVYGYTF.

This chain joins TRBV10-3 and TRBJ2-7; 7 nucleotides align to TRBD1. CDR3 length: 13 residues. Germline V CDR1 and CDR2: ENHRY, SYGVKD. Trimming at V came to 2 bases and at J to 2 bases, leaving 0 bases not matched to a gene. The CDR3, as DNA: TGTGCCATCAGTGAGGACAGGGCCTACGAGCAGTACTTC. Protein product: CAISEDRAYEQYF.

This chain uses TRBV6-4 with TRBJ2-1; TRBD2 aligns across 11 bases. Germline-derived CDR1 and CDR2 are MRHNA and SNTAGT. V was clipped by 5 bases and J by 6 bases; unmatched bases: 3. The CDR3 covers 14 residues. CDR3: CASSPGTSGNEQFF. CDR3 nucleotides: TGTGCCAGCAGTCCCGGGACTAGCGGCAATGAGCAGTTCTTC.

The chain employs TRBV3-1 (or the pseudogene TRBV3-2) and TRBJ1-1; 9 bases agree with TRBD1. This CDR3 comprises 12 residues. Germline V gene data show CDR1 as LGHDT and CDR2 as YNNKEL (reference sequence). V dropped 10 bases and J dropped 6; count of bases not matched to a gene: 6. The CDR3: CATGQGGAEAFF. The CDR3 nucleotides are TGTGCCACGGGACAGGGAGGAGCTGAAGCTTTCTTT.

The chain recombines TRBV28 with TRBJ1-6; no reliable D call. The length of the CDR3 is 17 residues. Looked up from germline, CDR1 is MDHEN and CDR2 is SYDVKM. Trimming removed 6 bases from V and 9 bases from J, with 24 bases in between. The CDR3 here is CASSAAEGVGPSSPLHF. CDR3 sequence (DNA): TGTGCCAGCAGCGCCGCTGAGGGAGTCGGTCCTAGTTCACCCCTCCACTTT.

This clone was seen more than once but under ten times. The V gene is TRBV19, the J gene TRBJ1-5; TRBD1 aligns across 8 bases. Trimming removed 9 bases from V and 1 base from J; junction bases left unmatched: 5. In germline, CDR1 is LNHDA, CDR2 SQIVND (reference sequence). The CDR3 extends over 14 amino acids. The CDR3 reads CASRQGMSNQPQHF. The CDR3 DNA follows: TGTGCCAGCAGACAGGGGATGAGCAATCAGCCCCAGCATTTT.

This chain connects TRBV9 to TRBJ2-2; D unclear. V dropped 2 bases and J dropped 4 bases, with 12 bases sitting between them. This CDR3 is built from 15 residues. CDR1 and CDR2 from the germline V gene are SGDLS and YYNGEE. The chain's CDR3 is CASSVGRVSTGELFF. The CDR3 bases are TGTGCCAGCAGCGTGGGTCGGGTGAGCACCGGGGAGCTGTTTTTT.

The V call is TRBV6-5, the J call TRBJ1-6; weak D call: TRBD1 (5 bases). The CDR3 loop spans 15 amino acids. V lost 7 bases and J 8 bases, leaving 18 bases between the germline ends. Germline V gene lookup returns CDR1 MNHEY and CDR2 SVGAGI. The CDR3: CASTDLGVWDSPLHF. Here the CDR3 DNA reads TGTGCCAGCACCGACCTAGGGGTTTGGGATTCACCCCTCCACTTT.

The chain links TRBV5-1 to TRBJ2-7; 10 bases align to TRBD2. The CDR3 extends over 15 amino acids. Germline V gene sequence: CDR1 SGHRS, CDR2 YFSETQ. J was trimmed by 7 bases and V by 2 bases; bases with no gene match: 9. In DNA, the CDR3 is TGCGCCAGCAGCTTCAGCGGGGGGGGAACTAGGGAGCAGTACTTC. Residues: CASSFSGGGTREQYF. Variable domain in full (rest from reference TRBV5-1 and TRBJ2-7): KAGVTQTPRYLIKTRGQQVTLSCSPISGHRSVSWYQQTPGQGLQFLFEYFSETQRNKGNFPGRFSGRQFSNSRSEMNVSTLELGDSALYLCASSFSGGGTREQYFGPGTRLTVT.

The chain has TRBV28 and TRBJ1-1; 7 bases line up with TRBD1. CDR1 and CDR2 from the germline V gene are MDHEN and SYDVKM. The CDR3 contains 14 residues. Trimming took 2 bases from V and 2 from J; bases not matched to a gene: 2. CDR3 DNA: TGTGCCAGCAGTTTAAACAGGGGAAACACTGAAGCTTTCTTT. As protein: CASSLNRGNTEAFF.

V gene TRBV6-5 combines with J gene TRBJ2-1; 10 positions agree with TRBD1. There are 13 residues in the CDR3. Germline V gene data show CDR1 as MNHEY and CDR2 as SVGAGI. V lost 7 bases and J lost 4; bases outside the gene matches: 1. The CDR3 loop reads CASKGQGYNEQFF. As DNA, the CDR3 is TGTGCCAGCAAGGGACAGGGGTACAATGAGCAGTTCTTC.

About this clone: Other nucleotide sequences from this sample produce the same CDR3. The DNA for the CDR3 is TGTGCCATCGGGGGCGACTCCTACGAGCAGTACTTC. It is translated as CAIGGDSYEQYF. The chain uses TRBV10-3 and TRBJ2-7, with D possibly matching TRBD1 (6 bases). Germline-derived CDR1 and CDR2 are ENHRY and SYGVKD. CDR3 length: 12 amino acids. V was trimmed by 8 bases and J by 0 bases, leaving 8 bases between them.

The V call is TRBV28, the J call TRBJ2-1, with 7 bases identical to TRBD1. V lost 8 bases and J lost 3; bases outside the gene matches: 1. Germline CDR1 is MDHEN and CDR2 is SYDVKM. The CDR3 is made up of 12 amino acids. CDR3 DNA: TGTGCCAGCGGGACAGTCTACAATGAGCAGTTCTTC. Translated: CASGTVYNEQFF.

J is TRBJ1-1 and V is TRBV25-1; D not resolved. Germline values: CDR1 MGHDK, CDR2 SYGVNS. Trimming left V 8 bases short and J 6 bases short, with 7 bases between. The CDR3 length is 10 residues. This chain's CDR3 is CASVSAEAFF. The CDR3 DNA is TGTGCCAGCGTAAGCGCTGAAGCTTTCTTT.

This clone was seen only once. The rearrangement joins TRBV4-1 to TRBJ1-2; the D gene is possibly TRBD1 (6 bases). This CDR3 has 15 residues. V shed 1 base and J shed 2 bases, with 11 bases lying between them. CDR1 MGHRA and CDR2 YSYEKL come from the germline V gene. The CDR3 is CASSQVEGGNYGYTF. CDR3 in DNA: TGCGCCAGCAGCCAAGTCGAGGGGGGGAACTATGGCTACACCTTC.

This chain links TRBV10-3 with TRBJ2-1, with TRBD1 as a possible D gene (6 bases). Deletions cut 7 bases from V and 0 bases from J, with 16 bases between. This CDR3 region has 16 residues. Germline assignment: CDR1 ENHRY and CDR2 SYGVKD. The CDR3 DNA reads TGTGCCATCACCGAGAGGGGGTCGAGCTCCTACAATGAGCAGTTCTTC. Its translation is CAITERGSSSYNEQFF.

This clone appeared a few times. This chain links TRBV3-1 (or the pseudogene TRBV3-2) with TRBJ1-1; 10 nucleotides line up with TRBD1. This CDR3 spans 15 amino acids. Germline assignment: CDR1 LGHDT and CDR2 YNNKEL (reference sequence). V lost 4 bases and J lost 5; bases outside the gene matches: 7. The CDR3 sequence: CASSRLDRGATEAFF. In nucleotides, the CDR3 is TGTGCCAGCAGCCGGTTGGACAGGGGGGCGACTGAAGCTTTCTTT.

V and J are TRBV10-1 and TRBJ1-1; a possible D gene is TRBD1 (5 bases). Between the trimmed V and J ends, which lost 6 bases and 8 bases, there was a span of 10 bases. The CDR3 runs to 11 residues. CDR1 is WNHNN and CDR2 is SYGVQD in the germline V gene (reference sequence). CDR3 DNA sequence: TGCGCCAGCAGCGAACGGGGGGAAGCTTTCTTT. The encoded protein is CASSERGEAFF.

This chain joins TRBV7-9 and TRBJ2-1; possibly TRBD1 for D (6 bases). V lost 1 base and J lost 3, with 13 bases in between. The CDR3 runs to 16 residues. Germline lookup yields CDR1 SEHNR and CDR2 FQNEAQ (reference sequence). CDR3 DNA sequence: TGTGCCAGCAGCTTAGGTCCAGGGGATAACTACAATGAGCAGTTCTTC. Translating gives CASSLGPGDNYNEQFF.

The chain employs TRBV4-3 and TRBJ2-3; the match to TRBD2 covers 11 bases. J was trimmed by 7 bases and V by 4 bases; bases with no gene match: 10. The CDR3 sequence is 16 residues long. Germline V lookup: CDR1 LGHNA, CDR2 YSLEER. The CDR3 DNA reads TGCGCCAGCAGCCCAAGGGCGACTAGCGGGGACAATACGCAGTATTTT. It yields the protein CASSPRATSGDNTQYF.

The chain employs TRBV11-2 and TRBJ2-7, with 10 bases fitting TRBD1. With 2 bases clipped from V and 2 bases from J, the junction kept 9 bases outside the gene matches. CDR3 size: 17 residues. The germline V gene has CDR1 SGHAT and CDR2 FQNNGV. The CDR3 nucleotides are TGTGCCAGCAGCTTACCGAGGACAGGGGGACCCCCCTACGAGCAGTACTTC. Protein: CASSLPRTGGPPYEQYF.